The sequence of this TCR beta chain was determined in a study of shared clonotypes between healthy human individuals. Study-level points and caveats: Rarefaction showed that sequencing of sorted subsets was incomplete (despite large depth).

On this clone itself: The antigen remains undetermined.

The assay ran at deep level. The assay was immunoSEQ multiplex PCR, and TCRdb's table has in-frame clones only and misses some. The sample gives roughly 1,600,000 clones, approximately 98.5% of which show up once; 0.36% is in the top ten. CD45RA+ naive and CD45RA-negative memory subsets were separated from CD4+ cells. This receptor was taken from a man younger than 45 in good health. The sample consisted of naive CD4+ T cells sorted from blood. Documented subset: CD45RA+ positively selected.

CDR3 bases: TGTGCCAGCAGCTCCTTTTTACTACTAGCGGGAGAACCAGATACGCAGTATTTT. It codes for CASSSFLLLAGEPDTQYF. The chain is built from TRBV5-5 and TRBJ2-3, with 11 bases identical to TRBD2. CDR1 is SGHKS, CDR2 YYEKEE, per germline (reference sequence). This CDR3 contains 18 residues. V lost 3 bases, J lost 4 bases, and 13 bases stayed unmatched.